The 10 T cell receptor beta chains below were found in one sample sequenced in a study of cytomegalovirus exposure and HLA in healthy donors. The primer mix had 60 Vbeta and 13 Jbeta primers. Produced via immunoSEQ multiplex PCR; TCRdb's table is partial and in-frame only. Among approximately 110,000 clones, roughly four fifths were seen once, and the ten largest hold 1.5% to 2.5%. Specimen: PBMCs. The receptors shown here come from a man in his fifties in good health and CMV-seronegative.

The V and J genes are TRBV28 and TRBJ2-4, with 8 bases lining up with TRBD2. With 4 bases clipped from V and 4 bases from J, the junction kept 12 bases outside the gene matches. This CDR3 is built from 17 residues. Germline V gives CDR1 MDHEN, CDR2 SYDVKM. CDR3 sequence reads: CASSSARLAKGKNIQYF. In DNA, the CDR3 is TGTGCCAGCAGTTCCGCCCGACTAGCGAAAGGGAAAAACATTCAGTACTTC.

This sequence joins TRBV6-4 and TRBJ2-2, with D perhaps TRBD1 (6 bases). This CDR3 has 13 amino acids. Germline V gene lookup returns CDR1 MRHNA and CDR2 SNTAGT. Trimming pared 5 bases from V and 6 bases from J, leaving 10 bases between. The CDR3 DNA reads as TGTGCCAGCAGTACAGGGTCCTCCGGGGAGCTGTTTTTT. It specifies CASSTGSSGELFF.

This rearrangement joins TRBV5-1 to TRBJ2-2; the D is unclear. Between the trimmed V and J ends, which lost 4 bases and 4 bases, there was a span of 8 bases. The CDR3 sequence is 13 residues long. The germline CDR1 and CDR2 sequences are SGHRS and YFSETQ. The CDR3 loop is CASSEDGTGELFF. For the CDR3, the DNA is TGCGCCAGCAGCGAGGATGGCACCGGGGAGCTGTTTTTT.

The chain uses TRBV4-1 and TRBJ2-5; 9 bases are shared with TRBD2. Per the germline V gene, CDR1 is MGHRA and CDR2 is YSYEKL. V shed 2 bases, J shed 5 bases, and the junction held 9 bases outside the gene matches. This CDR3 has 16 residues. The CDR3 sequence: CASSQRGGGAWETQYF. The CDR3 DNA is TGCGCCAGCAGCCAACGGGGCGGGGGGGCTTGGGAGACCCAGTACTTC.

The V and J genes are TRBV4-1 and TRBJ1-2; no clear D gene. Germline V lookup: CDR1 MGHRA, CDR2 YSYEKL. The CDR3 length is 16 residues. V was pared by 0 bases and J by 0 bases, with 11 bases between. CDR3 residues: CASSQEEAGANYGYTF. CDR3 sequence (DNA): TGCGCCAGCAGCCAAGAGGAGGCAGGAGCTAACTATGGCTACACCTTC.

Here the CDR3 DNA reads TGCGCCAGCAGCCAAGAAATAGGTGGAGGGCATTCACCCCTCCACTTT. This encodes CASSQEIGGGHSPLHF. The J gene is TRBJ1-6, the V gene TRBV4-1; the D is unclear. Germline V gene lookup returns CDR1 MGHRA and CDR2 YSYEKL. The CDR3 is 16 amino acids. V lost 0 bases and J lost 8, with 14 bases in between.

The genes are TRBV18 and TRBJ2-7; 13 nucleotides match TRBD2. This CDR3 has 17 residues. V was clipped by 3 bases and J by 5 bases; unmatched bases: 10. Germline V gene sequence: CDR1 KGHSH, CDR2 LQKENI. CDR3 residues: CASSPTPTSGGSNEQYV. The DNA of the CDR3 is TGTGCCAGCTCACCCACCCCGACTAGCGGGGGGAGCAACGAGCAGTACGTC.

The chain couples TRBV12-5 to TRBJ2-2; D is possibly TRBD1 (5 bases). CDR1 is LGHNT and CDR2 is FRNRAP in the germline V gene. This CDR3 contains 13 residues. V lost 1 base, J lost 5 bases, and 5 bases lay in between. The CDR3 DNA sequence: TGTGCTAGTGGTTTGGGACAGACCGGGGAGCTGTTTTTT. Its protein is CASGLGQTGELFF.

The gene calls are TRBV5-1 and TRBJ2-3, with 9 bases lining up with TRBD1. This CDR3 region has 17 residues. Trimming cost V 0 bases and J 4 bases; bases outside gene matches: 9. In germline, CDR1 is SGHRS, CDR2 YFSETQ. The DNA for the CDR3 is TGCGCCAGCAGCTTGGGTTTGGGACAGGGAGGGTCAGATACGCAGTATTTT. The encoded protein is CASSLGLGQGGSDTQYF.

The chain's CDR3 is CASGQMNTEAFF. For the CDR3, the DNA is TGTGCCAGCGGACAAATGAACACTGAAGCTTTCTTT. The chain is built from TRBV28 and TRBJ1-1; D may be TRBD1 (5 bases). The V gene lost 8 bases and the J gene lost 0 bases, with 7 bases spanning the gap. CDR1 is MDHEN, CDR2 SYDVKM, per germline. The CDR3 is made up of 12 amino acids.